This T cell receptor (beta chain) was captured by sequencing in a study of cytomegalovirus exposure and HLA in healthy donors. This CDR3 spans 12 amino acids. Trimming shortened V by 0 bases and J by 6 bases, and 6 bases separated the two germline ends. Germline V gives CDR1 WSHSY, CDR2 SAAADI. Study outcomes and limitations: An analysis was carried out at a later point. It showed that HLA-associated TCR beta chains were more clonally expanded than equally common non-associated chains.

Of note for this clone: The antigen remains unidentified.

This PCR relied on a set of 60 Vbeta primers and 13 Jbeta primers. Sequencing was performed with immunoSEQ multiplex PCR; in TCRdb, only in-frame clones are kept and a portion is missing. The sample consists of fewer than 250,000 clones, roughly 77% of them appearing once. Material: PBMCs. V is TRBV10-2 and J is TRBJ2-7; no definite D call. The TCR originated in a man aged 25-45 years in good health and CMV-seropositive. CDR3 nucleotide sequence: TGCGCCAGCAGTGAGTCTTTCCTCGAGCAGTACTTC. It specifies CASSESFLEQYF.